Listed below are T cell receptor beta chains from one sample, sequenced in a study of cytomegalovirus exposure and HLA in healthy donors. Repertoires were generated with immunoSEQ multiplex PCR, while TCRdb's copy carries only in-frame clones and drops some. The profile shows approximately 120,000 clones, more than 60% of them singletons. The sequenced sample was PBMCs. These receptors were taken from a woman between 45 and 60 years old in good health and CMV-seropositive. Both conserved end residues are part of each CDR3. Fields, in order: CDR3 protein, CDR3 length, V gene.

CDR3: CASSLSGRADTQYF
length: 14
V: TRBV7-3

CDR3: CASSLEKVGVPSSYEQYF
length: 18
V: TRBV11-3

CDR3: CASRGGQSNEKLFF
length: 14
V: TRBV6-5

CDR3: CASSARQLNSPLHF
length: 14
V: TRBV2

CDR3: CASSLGGTVQWYGYTF
length: 16
V: TRBV7-2

CDR3: CASSPPGQRPRELFF
length: 15
V: TRBV18

CDR3: CASSQGQVTYEQYF
length: 14
V: TRBV13

CDR3: CASSSTGATNEKLFF
length: 15
V: TRBV28

CDR3: CAWKKPGLGEQYF
length: 13
V: TRBV30

CDR3: CASSVATSYNEQFF
length: 14
V: TRBV9

CDR3: CSLVRGTETQYF
length: 12
V: TRBV29-1

CDR3: CATRIQGTTEAFF
length: 13
V: TRBV19

CDR3: CASSKNTGTQNTGELFF
length: 17
V: TRBV14

CDR3: CASSLEAGRLRGELFF
length: 16
V: TRBV5-6

CDR3: CASSQEGTLNTGELFF
length: 16
V: TRBV4-2

CDR3: CASGLGQGLAGGNQETQYF
length: 19
V: TRBV12-5

CDR3: CASTAGVRREQFF
length: 13
V: TRBV6-5

CDR3: CASSPGLEGSIQYF
length: 14
V: TRBV18

CDR3: CASSRDRAATNEKLFF
length: 16
V: TRBV25-1

CDR3: CASSGGTTRTEKLFF
length: 15
V: TRBV5-1

CDR3: CASSWTGQENTEAFF
length: 15
V: TRBV5-1

CDR3: CASSLGARTSAQETQYF
length: 17
V: TRBV5-1

CDR3: CASSLAGANEQFF
length: 13
V: TRBV7-6

CDR3: CASRLTGGYGYTF
length: 13
V: TRBV6-5

CDR3: CASSLRQGPSQPQHF
length: 15
V: TRBV7-8

CDR3: CAISDFPYEQYF
length: 12
V: TRBV10-3

CDR3: CASSYLEGTYEQYF
length: 14
V: TRBV6-5

CDR3: CASSLVAGGPREQFF
length: 15
V: TRBV5-1

CDR3: CASSQQEDNEQFF
length: 13
V: TRBV7-7

CDR3: CASSQVDGGGDTQYF
length: 15
V: TRBV4-2

CDR3: CASRSGGLYNEQFF
length: 14
V: TRBV19

CDR3: CASSGGASRGEQYF
length: 14
V: TRBV6-1

CDR3: CASSVSGTDTQYF
length: 13
V: TRBV9

CDR3: CASSYLSPLQDEAFF
length: 15
V: TRBV6-6

CDR3: CAWSVRGGYTF
length: 11
V: TRBV30

CDR3: CSVEGQSTGEVNPYNEQFF
length: 19
V: TRBV29-1

CDR3: CASSLGQNQETQYF
length: 14
V: TRBV5-1

CDR3: CAGSTGYSPLHF
length: 12
V: TRBV30

CDR3: CASSPDRGNVVEKLFF
length: 16
V: TRBV7-9

CDR3: CASSSVDTQYF
length: 11
V: TRBV7-9